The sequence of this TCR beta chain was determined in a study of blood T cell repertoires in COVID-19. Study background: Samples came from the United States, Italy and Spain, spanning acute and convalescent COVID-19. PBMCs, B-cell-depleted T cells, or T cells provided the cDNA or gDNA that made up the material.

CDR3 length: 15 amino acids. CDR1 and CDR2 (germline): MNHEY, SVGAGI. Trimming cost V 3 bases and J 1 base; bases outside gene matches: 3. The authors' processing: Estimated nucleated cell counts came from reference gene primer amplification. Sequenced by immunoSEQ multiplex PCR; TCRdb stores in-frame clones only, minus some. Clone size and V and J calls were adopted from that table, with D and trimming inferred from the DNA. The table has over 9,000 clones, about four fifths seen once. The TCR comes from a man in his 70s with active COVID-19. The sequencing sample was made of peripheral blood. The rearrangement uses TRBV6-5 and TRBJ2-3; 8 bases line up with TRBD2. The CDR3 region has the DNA TGTGCCAGCAGTTATTTAGCGGGGCGCACAGATACGCAGTATTTT. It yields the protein CASSYLAGRTDTQYF.